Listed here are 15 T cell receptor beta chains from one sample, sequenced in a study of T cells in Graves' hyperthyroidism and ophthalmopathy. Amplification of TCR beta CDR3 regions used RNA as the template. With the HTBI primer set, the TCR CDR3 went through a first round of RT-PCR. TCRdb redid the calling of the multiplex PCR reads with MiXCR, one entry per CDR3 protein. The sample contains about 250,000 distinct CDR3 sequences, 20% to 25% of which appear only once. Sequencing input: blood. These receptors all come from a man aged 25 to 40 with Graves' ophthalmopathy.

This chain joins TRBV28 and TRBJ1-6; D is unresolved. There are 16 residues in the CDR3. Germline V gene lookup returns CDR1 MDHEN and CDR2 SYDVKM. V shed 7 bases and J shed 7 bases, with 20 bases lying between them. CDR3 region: CASKLPRHKGNSPLHF. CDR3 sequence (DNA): TGTGCCAGCAAGCTGCCCAGGCACAAAGGGAATTCACCCCTCCACTTT.

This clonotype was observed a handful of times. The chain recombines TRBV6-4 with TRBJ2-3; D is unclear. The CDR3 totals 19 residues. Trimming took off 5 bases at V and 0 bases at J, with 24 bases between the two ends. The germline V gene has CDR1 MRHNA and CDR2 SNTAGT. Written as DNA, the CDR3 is TGTGCCAGCAGTTACTTCGCCAACATCGACGCCACTAGCACAGATACGCAGTATTTT. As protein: CASSYFANIDATSTDTQYF.

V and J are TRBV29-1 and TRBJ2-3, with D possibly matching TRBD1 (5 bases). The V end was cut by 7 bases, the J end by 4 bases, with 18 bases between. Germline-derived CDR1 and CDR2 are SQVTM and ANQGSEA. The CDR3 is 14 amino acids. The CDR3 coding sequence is TGCAGCGCCCAAAGGGGTACATTAGCAGATACGCAGTATTTT. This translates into CSAQRGTLADTQYF.

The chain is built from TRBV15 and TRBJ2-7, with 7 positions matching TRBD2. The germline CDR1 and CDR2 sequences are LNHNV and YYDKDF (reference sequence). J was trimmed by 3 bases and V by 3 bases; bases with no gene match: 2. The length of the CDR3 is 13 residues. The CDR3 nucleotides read TGTGCCACCAGCAGGGAGCGGGGCTACGAGCAGTACTTC. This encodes CATSRERGYEQYF.

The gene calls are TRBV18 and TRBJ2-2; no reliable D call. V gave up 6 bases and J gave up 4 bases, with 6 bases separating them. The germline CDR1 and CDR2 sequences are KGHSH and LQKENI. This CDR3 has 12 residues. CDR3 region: CASSGPTGELFF. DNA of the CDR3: TGTGCCAGCTCCGGACCCACCGGGGAGCTGTTTTTT. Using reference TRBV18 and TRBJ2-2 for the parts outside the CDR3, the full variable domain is NAGVMQNPRHLVRRRGQEARLRCSPMKGHSHVYWYRQLPEEGLKFMVYLQKENIIDESGMPKERFSAEFPKEGPSILRIQQVVRGDSAAYFCASSGPTGELFFGEGSRLTVL.

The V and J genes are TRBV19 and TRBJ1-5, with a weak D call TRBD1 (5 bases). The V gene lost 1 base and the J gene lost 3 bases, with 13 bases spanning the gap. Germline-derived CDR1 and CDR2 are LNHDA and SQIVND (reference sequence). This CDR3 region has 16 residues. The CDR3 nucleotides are TGTGCCAGTAGTATAGGGGACCTACTTGCCAATCAGCCCCAGCATTTT. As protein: CASSIGDLLANQPQHF.

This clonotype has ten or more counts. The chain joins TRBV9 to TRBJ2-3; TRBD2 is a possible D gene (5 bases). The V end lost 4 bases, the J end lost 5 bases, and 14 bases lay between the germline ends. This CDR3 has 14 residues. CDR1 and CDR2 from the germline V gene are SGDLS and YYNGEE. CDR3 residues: CASSLNGVQDTQYF. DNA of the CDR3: TGTGCCAGCAGCCTAAACGGGGTCCAAGATACGCAGTATTTT.

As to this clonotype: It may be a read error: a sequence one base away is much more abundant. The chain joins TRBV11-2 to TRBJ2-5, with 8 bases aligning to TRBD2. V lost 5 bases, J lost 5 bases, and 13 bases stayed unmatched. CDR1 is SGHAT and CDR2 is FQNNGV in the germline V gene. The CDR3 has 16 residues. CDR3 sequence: CASSPWLAGEGETQYF. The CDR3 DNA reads TGTGCCAGCAGCCCCTGGCTAGCGGGCGAGGGGGAGACCCAGTACTTC.

The CDR3 loop reads CASSAGQGTVGGYTF. CDR3 in DNA: TGCGCCAGCAGCGCGGGACAGGGTACGGTAGGAGGCTACACCTTC. The J gene is TRBJ1-2, the V gene TRBV5-1; 9 positions match TRBD1. CDR3 length: 15 amino acids. Germline CDR1 is SGHRS and CDR2 is YFSETQ. V lost 4 bases, J lost 8 bases, and 12 bases stayed unmatched. The full variable domain, completed using reference TRBV5-1 and TRBJ1-2, is KAGVTQTPRYLIKTRGQQVTLSCSPISGHRSVSWYQQTPGQGLQFLFEYFSETQRNKGNFPGRFSGRQFSNSRSEMNVSTLELGDSALYLCASSAGQGTVGGYTFGSGTRLTVV.

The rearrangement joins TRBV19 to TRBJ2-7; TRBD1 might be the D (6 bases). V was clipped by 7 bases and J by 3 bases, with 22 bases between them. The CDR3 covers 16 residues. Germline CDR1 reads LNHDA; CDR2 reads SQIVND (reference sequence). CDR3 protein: CASTPRGYSSYYEQYF. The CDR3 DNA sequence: TGTGCCAGTACCCCGAGGGGGTACAGCTCCTACTACGAGCAGTACTTC.

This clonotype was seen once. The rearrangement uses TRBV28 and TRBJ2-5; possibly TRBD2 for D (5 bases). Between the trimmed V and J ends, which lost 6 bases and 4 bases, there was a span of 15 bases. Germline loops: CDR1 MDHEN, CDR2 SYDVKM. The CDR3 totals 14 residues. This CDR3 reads CASSWRGSRETQYF. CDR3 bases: TGTGCCAGCAGCTGGCGAGGGTCAAGAGAGACCCAGTACTTC.

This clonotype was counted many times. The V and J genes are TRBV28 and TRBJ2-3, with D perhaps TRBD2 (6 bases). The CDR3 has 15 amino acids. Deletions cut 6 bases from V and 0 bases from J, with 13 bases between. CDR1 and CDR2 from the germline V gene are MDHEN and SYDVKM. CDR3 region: CASRSGTVSTDTQYF. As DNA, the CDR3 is TGTGCCAGCAGGTCCGGGACTGTAAGCACAGATACGCAGTATTTT.

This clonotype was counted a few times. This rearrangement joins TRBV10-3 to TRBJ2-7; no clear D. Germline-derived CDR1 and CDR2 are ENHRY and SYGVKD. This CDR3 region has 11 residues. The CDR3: CSARSLYEQYF. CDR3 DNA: TGTAGCGCCCGTTCGCTCTACGAGCAGTACTTC.

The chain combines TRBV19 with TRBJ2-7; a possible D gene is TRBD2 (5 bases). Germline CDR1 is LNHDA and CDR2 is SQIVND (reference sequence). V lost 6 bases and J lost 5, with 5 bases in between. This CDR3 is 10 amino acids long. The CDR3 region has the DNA TGTGCCAGTAGGGGAGACGAGCAGTACTTC. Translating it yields CASRGDEQYF. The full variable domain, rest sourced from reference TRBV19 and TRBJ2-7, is DGGITQSPKYLFRKEGQNVTLSCEQNLNHDAMYWYRQDPGQGLRLIYYSQIVNDFQKGDIAEGYSVSREKKESFPLTVTSAQKNPTAFYLCASRGDEQYFGPGTRLTVT.

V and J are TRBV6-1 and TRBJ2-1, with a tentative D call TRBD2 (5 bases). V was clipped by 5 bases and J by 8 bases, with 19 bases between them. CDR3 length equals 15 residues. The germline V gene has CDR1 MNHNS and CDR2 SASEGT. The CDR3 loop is CASSYNSEAVDEQFF. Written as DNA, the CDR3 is TGTGCCAGCAGTTATAATTCGGAGGCAGTAGATGAGCAGTTCTTC.